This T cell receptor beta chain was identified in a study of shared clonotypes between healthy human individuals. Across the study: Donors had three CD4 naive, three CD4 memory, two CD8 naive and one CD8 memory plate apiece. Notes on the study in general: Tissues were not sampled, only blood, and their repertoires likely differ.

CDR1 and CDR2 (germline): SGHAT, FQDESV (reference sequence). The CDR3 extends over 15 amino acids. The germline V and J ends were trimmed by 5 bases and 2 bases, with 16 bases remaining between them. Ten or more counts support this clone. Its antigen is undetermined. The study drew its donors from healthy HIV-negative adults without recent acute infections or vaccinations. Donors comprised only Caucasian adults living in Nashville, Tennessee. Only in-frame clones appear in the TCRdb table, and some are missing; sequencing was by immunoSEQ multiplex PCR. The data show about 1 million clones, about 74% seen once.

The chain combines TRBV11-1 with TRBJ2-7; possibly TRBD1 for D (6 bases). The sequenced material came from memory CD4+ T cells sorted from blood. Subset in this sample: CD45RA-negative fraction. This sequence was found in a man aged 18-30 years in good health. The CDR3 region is CASSRNRDTPYEQYF. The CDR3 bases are TGTGCCAGCAGCCGGAACCGGGACACCCCCTACGAGCAGTACTTC.